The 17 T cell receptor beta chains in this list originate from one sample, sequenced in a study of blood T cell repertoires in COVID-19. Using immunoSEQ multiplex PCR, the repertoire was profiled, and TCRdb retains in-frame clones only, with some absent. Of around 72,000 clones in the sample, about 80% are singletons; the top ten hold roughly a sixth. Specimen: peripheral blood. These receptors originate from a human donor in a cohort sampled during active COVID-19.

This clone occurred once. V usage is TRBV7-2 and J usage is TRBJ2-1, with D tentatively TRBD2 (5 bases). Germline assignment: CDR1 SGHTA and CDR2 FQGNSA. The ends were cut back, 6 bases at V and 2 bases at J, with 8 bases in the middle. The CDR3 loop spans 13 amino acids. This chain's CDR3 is CASSLRAYNEQFF. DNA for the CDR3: TGTGCCAGCAGTTTGAGGGCCTACAATGAGCAGTTCTTC. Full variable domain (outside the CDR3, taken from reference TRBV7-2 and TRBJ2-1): GAGVSQSPSNKVTEKGKDVELRCDPISGHTALYWYRQSLGQGLEFLIYFQGNSAPDKSGLPSDRFSAERTGGSVSTLTIQRTQQEDSAVYLCASSLRAYNEQFFGPGTRLTVL.

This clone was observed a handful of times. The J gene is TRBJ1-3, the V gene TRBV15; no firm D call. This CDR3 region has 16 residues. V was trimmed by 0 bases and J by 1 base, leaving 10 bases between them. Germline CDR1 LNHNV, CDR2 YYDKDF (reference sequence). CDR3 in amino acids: CATSRDPPESGNTIYF. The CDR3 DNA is TGTGCCACCAGCAGAGACCCTCCCGAGTCTGGAAACACCATATATTTT.

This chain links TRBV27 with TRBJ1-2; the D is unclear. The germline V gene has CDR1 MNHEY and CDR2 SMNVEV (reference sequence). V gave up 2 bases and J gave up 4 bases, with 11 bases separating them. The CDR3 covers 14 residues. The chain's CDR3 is CASSLRGGPYGYTF. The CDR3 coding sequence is TGTGCCAGCAGTTTACGGGGAGGGCCCTATGGCTACACCTTC.

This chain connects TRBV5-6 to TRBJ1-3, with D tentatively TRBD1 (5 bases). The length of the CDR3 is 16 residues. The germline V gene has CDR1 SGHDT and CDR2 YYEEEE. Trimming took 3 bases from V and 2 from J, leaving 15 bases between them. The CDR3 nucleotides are TGTGCCAGCAGCTCGCAGGGAAGGGGAACTGGAAACACCATATATTTT. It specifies CASSSQGRGTGNTIYF.

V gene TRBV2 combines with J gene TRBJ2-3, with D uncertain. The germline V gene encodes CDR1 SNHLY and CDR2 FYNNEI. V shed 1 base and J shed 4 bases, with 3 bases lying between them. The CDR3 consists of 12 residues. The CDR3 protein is CASSEVADTQYF. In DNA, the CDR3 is TGTGCCAGCAGTGAAGTCGCAGATACGCAGTATTTT.

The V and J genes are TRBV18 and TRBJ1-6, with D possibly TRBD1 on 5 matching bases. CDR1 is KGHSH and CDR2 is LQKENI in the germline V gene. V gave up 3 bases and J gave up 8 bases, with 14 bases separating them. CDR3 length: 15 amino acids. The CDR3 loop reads CASSPGQGTHSPLHF. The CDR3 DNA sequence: TGTGCCAGCTCACCGGGGCAGGGTACGCATTCACCCCTCCACTTT.

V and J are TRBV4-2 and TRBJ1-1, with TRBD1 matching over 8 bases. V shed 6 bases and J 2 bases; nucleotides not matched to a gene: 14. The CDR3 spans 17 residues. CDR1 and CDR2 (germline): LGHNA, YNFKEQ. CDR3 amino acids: CASRDRAWVSHNTEAFF. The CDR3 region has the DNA TGTGCCAGCAGGGACAGGGCCTGGGTTAGTCATAACACTGAAGCTTTCTTT.

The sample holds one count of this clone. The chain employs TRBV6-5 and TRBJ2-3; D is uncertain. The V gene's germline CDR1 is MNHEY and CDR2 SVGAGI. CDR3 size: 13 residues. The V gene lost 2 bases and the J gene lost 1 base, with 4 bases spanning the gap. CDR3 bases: TGTGCCAGCAGTTACCCAGGCACAGATACGCAGTATTTT. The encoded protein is CASSYPGTDTQYF.

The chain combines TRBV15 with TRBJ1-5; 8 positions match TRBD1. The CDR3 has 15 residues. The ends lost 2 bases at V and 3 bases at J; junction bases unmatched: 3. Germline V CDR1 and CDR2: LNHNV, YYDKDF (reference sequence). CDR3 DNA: TGTGCCACCAGCAGATCGACAGGGGTCAATCAGCCCCAGCATTTT. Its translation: CATSRSTGVNQPQHF.

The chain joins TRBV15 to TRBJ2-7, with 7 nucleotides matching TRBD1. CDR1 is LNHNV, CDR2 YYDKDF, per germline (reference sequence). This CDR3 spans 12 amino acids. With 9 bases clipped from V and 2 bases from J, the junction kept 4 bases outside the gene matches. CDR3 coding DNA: TGTGCCACTGGACAGGCGGCCTACGAGCAGTACTTC. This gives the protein CATGQAAYEQYF.

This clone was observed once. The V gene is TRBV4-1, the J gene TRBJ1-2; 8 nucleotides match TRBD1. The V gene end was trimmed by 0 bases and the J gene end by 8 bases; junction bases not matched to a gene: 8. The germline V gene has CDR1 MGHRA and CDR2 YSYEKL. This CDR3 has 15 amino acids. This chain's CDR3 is CASSQDIGQGSGYTF. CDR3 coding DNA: TGCGCCAGCAGCCAAGATATTGGACAGGGAAGCGGCTACACCTTC.

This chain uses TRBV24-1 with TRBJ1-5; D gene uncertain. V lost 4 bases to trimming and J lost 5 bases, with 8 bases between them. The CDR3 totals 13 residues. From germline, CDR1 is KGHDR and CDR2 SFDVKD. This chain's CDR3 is CATSEGGDQPQHF. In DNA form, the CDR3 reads TGTGCCACCAGTGAGGGCGGGGATCAGCCCCAGCATTTT.

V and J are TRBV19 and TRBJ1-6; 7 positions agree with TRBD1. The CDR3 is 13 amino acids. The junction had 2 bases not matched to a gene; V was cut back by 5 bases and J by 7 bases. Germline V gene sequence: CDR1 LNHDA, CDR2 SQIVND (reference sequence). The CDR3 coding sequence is TGTGCCAGTAGTTTACAGGGGAATTCACCCCTCCACTTT. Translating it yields CASSLQGNSPLHF.

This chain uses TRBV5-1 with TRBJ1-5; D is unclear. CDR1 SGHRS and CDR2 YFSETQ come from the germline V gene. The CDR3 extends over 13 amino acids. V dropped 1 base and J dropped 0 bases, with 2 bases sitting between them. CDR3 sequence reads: CASSLYSNQPQHF. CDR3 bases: TGCGCCAGCAGCTTGTATAGCAATCAGCCCCAGCATTTT. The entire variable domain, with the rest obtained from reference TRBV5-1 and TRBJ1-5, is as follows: KAGVTQTPRYLIKTRGQQVTLSCSPISGHRSVSWYQQTPGQGLQFLFEYFSETQRNKGNFPGRFSGRQFSNSRSEMNVSTLELGDSALYLCASSLYSNQPQHFGDGTRLSIL.

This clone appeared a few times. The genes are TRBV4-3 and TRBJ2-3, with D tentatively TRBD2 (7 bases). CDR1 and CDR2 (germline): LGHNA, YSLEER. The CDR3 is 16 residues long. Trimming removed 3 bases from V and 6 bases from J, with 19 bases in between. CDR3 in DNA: TGCGCCAGCAGCCAGGGGGTGGGGGGGCCGGATGATACGCAGTATTTT. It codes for CASSQGVGGPDDTQYF.

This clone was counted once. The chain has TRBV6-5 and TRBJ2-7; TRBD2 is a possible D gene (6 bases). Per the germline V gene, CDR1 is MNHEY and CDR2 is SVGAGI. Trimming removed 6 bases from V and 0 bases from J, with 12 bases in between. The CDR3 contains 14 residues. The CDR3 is CASRGGLSSYEQYF. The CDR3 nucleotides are TGTGCCAGCAGGGGAGGCCTGAGCTCCTACGAGCAGTACTTC.

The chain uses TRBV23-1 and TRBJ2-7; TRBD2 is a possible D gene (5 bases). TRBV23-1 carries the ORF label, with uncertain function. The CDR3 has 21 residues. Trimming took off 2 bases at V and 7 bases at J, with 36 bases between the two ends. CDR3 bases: TGCGCCAGCAGTCAAATACCCCTATGGAGGACTGACGGGATCTTACGGTCGGAGCAGTACTTC. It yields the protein CASSQIPLWRTDGILRSEQYF.